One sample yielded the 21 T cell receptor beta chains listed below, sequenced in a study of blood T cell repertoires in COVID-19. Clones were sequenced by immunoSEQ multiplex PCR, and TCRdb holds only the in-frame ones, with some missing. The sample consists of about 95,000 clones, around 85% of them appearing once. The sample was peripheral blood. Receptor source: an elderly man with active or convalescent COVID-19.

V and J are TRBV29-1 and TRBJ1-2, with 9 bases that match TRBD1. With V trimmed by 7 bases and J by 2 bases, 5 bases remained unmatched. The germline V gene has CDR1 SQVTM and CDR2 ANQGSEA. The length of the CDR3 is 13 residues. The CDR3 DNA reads TGCAGCGCCACCGGGACAGGGAACTATGGCTACACCTTC. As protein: CSATGTGNYGYTF.

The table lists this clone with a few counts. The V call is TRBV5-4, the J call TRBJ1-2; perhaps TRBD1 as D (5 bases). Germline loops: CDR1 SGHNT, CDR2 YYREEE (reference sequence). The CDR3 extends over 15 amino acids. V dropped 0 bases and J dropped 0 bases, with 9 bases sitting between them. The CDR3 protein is CASSLGSGANYGYTF. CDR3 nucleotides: TGTGCCAGCAGCTTGGGCTCGGGGGCTAACTATGGCTACACCTTC. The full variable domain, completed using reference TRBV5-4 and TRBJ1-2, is ETGVTQSPTHLIKTRGQQVTLRCSSQSGHNTVSWYQQALGQGPQFIFQYYREEENGRGNFPPRFSGLQFPNYSSELNVNALELDDSALYLCASSLGSGANYGYTFGSGTRLTVV.

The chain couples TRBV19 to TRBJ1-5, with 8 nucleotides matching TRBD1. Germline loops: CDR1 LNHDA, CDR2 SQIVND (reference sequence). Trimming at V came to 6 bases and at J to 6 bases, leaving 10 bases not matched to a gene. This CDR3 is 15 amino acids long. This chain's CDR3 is CASSTGTGLGQPQHF. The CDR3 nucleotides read TGTGCCAGTAGCACCGGGACAGGCCTAGGTCAGCCCCAGCATTTT. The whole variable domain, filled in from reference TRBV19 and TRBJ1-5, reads DGGITQSPKYLFRKEGQNVTLSCEQNLNHDAMYWYRQDPGQGLRLIYYSQIVNDFQKGDIAEGYSVSREKKESFPLTVTSAQKNPTAFYLCASSTGTGLGQPQHFGDGTRLSIL.

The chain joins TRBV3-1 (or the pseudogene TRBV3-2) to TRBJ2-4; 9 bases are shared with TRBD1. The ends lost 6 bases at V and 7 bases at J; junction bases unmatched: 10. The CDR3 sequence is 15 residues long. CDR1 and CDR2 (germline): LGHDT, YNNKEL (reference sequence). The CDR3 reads CASSPGQGLPNIQYF. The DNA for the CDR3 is TGTGCCAGCAGTCCGGGACAGGGCCTTCCGAACATTCAGTACTTC.

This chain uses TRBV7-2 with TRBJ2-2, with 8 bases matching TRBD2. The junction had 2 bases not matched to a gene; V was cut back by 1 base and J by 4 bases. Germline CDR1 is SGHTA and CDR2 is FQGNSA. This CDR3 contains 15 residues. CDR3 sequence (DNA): TGTGCCAGCAGCTTAGGCCTAGCGGGCACCGGGGAGCTGTTTTTT. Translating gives CASSLGLAGTGELFF.

In DNA form, the CDR3 reads TGTGCCAGCAGAAGACAGCTCGAGCAGTACTTC. This gives the protein CASRRQLEQYF. This rearrangement joins TRBV6-1 to TRBJ2-7, with a weak D call TRBD1 (5 bases). The CDR3 has 11 residues. Germline loops: CDR1 MNHNS, CDR2 SASEGT. V lost 6 bases, J lost 6 bases, and 9 bases lay in between.

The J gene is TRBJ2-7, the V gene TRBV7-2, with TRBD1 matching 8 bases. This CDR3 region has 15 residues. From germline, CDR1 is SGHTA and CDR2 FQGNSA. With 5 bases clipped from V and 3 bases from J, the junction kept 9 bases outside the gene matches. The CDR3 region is CASSKDGQGIYEQYF. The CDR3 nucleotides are TGTGCCAGCAGCAAAGATGGACAGGGTATCTACGAGCAGTACTTC.

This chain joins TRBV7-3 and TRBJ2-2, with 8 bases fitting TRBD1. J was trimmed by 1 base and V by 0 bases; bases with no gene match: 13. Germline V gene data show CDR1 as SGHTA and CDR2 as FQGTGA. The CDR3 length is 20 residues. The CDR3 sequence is CASSLTLGLITGGNTGELFF. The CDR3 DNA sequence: TGTGCCAGCAGCTTAACCTTAGGCCTCATTACAGGGGGGAACACCGGGGAGCTGTTTTTT.

The CDR3 spells CAGHRDYQETQYF. The CDR3 nucleotides read TGTGCCGGACATCGGGACTACCAAGAGACCCAGTACTTC. The rearrangement joins TRBV2 to TRBJ2-5, with D perhaps TRBD2 (6 bases). The CDR3 loop spans 13 amino acids. With 11 bases removed from V and 0 bases from J, the gap between germline ends came to 13 bases. The germline V gene has CDR1 SNHLY and CDR2 FYNNEI.

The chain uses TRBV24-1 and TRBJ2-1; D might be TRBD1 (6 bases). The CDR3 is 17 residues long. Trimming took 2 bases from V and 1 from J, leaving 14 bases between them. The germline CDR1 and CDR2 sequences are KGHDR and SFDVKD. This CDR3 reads CATSDSGDLRSYNEQFF. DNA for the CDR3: TGTGCCACCAGTGATTCAGGGGACCTCCGGTCCTACAATGAGCAGTTCTTC.

CDR3 sequence (DNA): TGTGCCAGCAGTCGAGGGACAGGGTGGTCTGAAGCTTTCTTT. Translated, it gives CASSRGTGWSEAFF. The chain is built from TRBV5-4 and TRBJ1-1; TRBD1 matches at 9 bases. This CDR3 region has 14 residues. The trim removed 5 bases at V and 6 bases at J, leaving 8 bases unmatched. Looked up from germline, CDR1 is SGHNT and CDR2 is YYREEE (reference sequence).

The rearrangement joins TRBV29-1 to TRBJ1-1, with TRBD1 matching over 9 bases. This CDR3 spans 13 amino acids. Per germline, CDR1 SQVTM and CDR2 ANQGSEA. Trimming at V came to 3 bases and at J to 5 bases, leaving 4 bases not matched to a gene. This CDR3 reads CSVDGGQGTEAFF. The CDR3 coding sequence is TGCAGCGTTGACGGGGGACAGGGAACTGAAGCTTTCTTT.

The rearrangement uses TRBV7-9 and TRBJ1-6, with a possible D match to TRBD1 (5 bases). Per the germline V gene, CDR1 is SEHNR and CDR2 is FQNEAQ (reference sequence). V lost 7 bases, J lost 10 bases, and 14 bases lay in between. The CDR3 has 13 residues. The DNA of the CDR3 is TGTGCCAGCACCCCAGCGGGGGAATCACCCCTCCACTTT. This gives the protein CASTPAGESPLHF.

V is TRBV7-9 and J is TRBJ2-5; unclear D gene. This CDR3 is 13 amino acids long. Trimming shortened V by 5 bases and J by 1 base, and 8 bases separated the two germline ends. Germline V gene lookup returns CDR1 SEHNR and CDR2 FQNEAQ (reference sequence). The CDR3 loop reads CASSKNSQETQYF. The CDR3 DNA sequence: TGTGCCAGCAGCAAGAACAGCCAAGAGACCCAGTACTTC. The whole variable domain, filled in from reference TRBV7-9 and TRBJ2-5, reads DTGVSQNPRHKITKRGQNVTFRCDPISEHNRLYWYRQTLGQGPEFLTYFQNEAQLEKSRLLSDRFSAERPKGSFSTLEIQRTEQGDSAMYLCASSKNSQETQYFGPGTRLLVL.

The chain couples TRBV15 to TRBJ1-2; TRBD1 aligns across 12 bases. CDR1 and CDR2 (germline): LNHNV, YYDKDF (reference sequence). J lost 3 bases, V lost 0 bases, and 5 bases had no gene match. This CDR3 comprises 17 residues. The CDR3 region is CATSRELGTGGDYGYTF. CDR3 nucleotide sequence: TGTGCCACCAGCAGAGAGCTAGGGACAGGGGGCGACTATGGCTACACCTTC.

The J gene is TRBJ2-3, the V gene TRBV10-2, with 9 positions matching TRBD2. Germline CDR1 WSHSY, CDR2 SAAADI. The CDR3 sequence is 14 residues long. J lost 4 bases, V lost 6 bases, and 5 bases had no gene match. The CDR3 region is CASRAGTSSDTQYF. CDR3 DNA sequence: TGCGCCAGCAGAGCCGGGACTAGCTCAGATACGCAGTATTTT.

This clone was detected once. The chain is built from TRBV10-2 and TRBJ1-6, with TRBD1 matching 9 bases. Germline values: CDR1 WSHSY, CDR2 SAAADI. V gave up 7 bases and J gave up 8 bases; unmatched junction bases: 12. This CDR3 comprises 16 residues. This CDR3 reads CASTMFGDRVYSPLHF. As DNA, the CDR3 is TGCGCCAGCACCATGTTCGGGGACAGGGTTTATTCACCCCTCCACTTT.

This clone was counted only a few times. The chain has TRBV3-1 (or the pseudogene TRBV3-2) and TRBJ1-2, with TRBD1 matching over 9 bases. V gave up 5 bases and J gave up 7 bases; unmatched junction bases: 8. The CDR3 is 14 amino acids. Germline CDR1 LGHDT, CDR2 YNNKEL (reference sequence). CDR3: CASSTRQGEAGYTF. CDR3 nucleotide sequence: TGTGCCAGCAGCACCCGACAGGGGGAGGCTGGCTACACCTTC.

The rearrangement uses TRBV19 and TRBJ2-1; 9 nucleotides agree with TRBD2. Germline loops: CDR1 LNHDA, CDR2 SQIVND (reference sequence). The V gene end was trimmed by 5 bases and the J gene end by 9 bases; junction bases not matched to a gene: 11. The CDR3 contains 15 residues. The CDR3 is CASSPRTSAGGEQFF. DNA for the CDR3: TGTGCCAGTAGTCCCAGGACTAGCGCCGGCGGTGAGCAGTTCTTC.

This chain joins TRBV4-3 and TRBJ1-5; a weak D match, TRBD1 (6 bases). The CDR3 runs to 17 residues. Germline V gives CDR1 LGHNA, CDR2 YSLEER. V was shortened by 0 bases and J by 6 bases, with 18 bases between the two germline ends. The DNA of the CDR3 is TGCGCCAGCAGCCAAGATCTCAGCGGGGGCTGGGGTCAGCCCCAGCATTTT. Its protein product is CASSQDLSGGWGQPQHF.

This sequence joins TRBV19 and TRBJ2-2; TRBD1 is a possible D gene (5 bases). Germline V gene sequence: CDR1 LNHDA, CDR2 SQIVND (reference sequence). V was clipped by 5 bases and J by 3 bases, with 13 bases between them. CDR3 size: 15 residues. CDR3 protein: CASSRAGIDTGELFF. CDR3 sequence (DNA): TGTGCCAGTAGTCGGGCAGGGATAGACACCGGGGAGCTGTTTTTT.